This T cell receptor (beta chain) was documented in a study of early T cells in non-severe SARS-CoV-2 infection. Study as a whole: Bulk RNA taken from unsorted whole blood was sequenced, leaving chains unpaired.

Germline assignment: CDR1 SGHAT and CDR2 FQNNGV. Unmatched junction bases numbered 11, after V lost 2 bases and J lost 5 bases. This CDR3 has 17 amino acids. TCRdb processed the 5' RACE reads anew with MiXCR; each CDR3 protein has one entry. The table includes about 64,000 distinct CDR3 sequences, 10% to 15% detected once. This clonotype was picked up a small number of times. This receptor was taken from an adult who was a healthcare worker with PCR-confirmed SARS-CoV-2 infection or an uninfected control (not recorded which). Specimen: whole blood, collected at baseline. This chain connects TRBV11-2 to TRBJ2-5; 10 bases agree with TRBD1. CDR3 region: CASSLLLRQGAGETQYF. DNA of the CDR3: TGTGCCAGCAGCTTATTGCTCCGACAGGGGGCCGGGGAGACCCAGTACTTC.